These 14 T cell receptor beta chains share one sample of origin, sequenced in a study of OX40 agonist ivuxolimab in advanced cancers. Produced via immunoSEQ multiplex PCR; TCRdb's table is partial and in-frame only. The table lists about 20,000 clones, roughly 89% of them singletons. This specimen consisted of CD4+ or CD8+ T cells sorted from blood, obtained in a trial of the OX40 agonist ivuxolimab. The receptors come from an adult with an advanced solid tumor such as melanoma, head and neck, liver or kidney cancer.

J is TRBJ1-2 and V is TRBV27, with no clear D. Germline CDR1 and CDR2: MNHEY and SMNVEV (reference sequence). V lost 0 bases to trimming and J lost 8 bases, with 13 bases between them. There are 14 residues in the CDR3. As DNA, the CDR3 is TGTGCCAGCAGTTTATCTAGGGCAGCAAGGGGCTACACCTTC. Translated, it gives CASSLSRAARGYTF.

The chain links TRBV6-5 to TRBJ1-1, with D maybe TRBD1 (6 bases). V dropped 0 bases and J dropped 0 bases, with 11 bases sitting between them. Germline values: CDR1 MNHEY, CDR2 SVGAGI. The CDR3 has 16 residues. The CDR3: CASSYSSGVMNTEAFF. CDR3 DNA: TGTGCCAGCAGTTACTCGTCAGGGGTCATGAACACTGAAGCTTTCTTT.

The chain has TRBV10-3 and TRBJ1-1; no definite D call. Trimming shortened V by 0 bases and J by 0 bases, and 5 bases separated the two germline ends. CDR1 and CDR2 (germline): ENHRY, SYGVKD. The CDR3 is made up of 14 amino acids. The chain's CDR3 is CAISESTVNTEAFF. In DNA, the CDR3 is TGTGCCATCAGTGAGTCGACGGTGAACACTGAAGCTTTCTTT.

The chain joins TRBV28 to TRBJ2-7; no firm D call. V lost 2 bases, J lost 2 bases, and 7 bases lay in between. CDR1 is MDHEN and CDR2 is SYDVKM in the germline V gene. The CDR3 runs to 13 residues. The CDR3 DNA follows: TGTGCCAGCAGTTTAGTGATTACCTACGAGCAGTACTTC. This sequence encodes CASSLVITYEQYF.

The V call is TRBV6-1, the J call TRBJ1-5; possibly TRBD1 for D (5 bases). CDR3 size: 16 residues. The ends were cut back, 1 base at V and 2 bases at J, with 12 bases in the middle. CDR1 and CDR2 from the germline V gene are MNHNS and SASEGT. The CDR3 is CASSEGQGWGNQPQHF. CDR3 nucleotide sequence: TGTGCCAGCAGTGAAGGGCAGGGTTGGGGCAATCAGCCCCAGCATTTT.

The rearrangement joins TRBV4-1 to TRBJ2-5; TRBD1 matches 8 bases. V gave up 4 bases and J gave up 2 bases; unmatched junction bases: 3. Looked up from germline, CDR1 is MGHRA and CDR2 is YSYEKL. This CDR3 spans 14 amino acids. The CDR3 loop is CASSLRDRQETQYF. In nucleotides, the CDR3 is TGCGCCAGCAGCCTCCGGGACAGGCAAGAGACCCAGTACTTC.

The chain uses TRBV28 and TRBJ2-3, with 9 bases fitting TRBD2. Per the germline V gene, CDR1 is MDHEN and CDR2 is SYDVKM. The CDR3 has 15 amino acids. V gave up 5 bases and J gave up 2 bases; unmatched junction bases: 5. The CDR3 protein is CASSLGLASTDTQYF. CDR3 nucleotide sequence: TGTGCCAGCAGTCTGGGACTAGCCTCCACAGATACGCAGTATTTT. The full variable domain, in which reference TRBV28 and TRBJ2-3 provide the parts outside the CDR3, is DVKVTQSSRYLVKRTGEKVFLECVQDMDHENMFWYRQDPGLGLRLIYFSYDVKMKEKGDIPEGYSVSREKKERFSLILESASTNQTSMYLCASSLGLASTDTQYFGPGTRLTVL.

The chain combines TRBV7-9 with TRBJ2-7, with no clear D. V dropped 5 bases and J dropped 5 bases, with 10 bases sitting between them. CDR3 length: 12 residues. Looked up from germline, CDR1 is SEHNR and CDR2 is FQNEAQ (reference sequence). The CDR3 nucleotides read TGTGCCAGCAGCCCCCATGACCACGAGCAGTACTTC. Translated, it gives CASSPHDHEQYF.

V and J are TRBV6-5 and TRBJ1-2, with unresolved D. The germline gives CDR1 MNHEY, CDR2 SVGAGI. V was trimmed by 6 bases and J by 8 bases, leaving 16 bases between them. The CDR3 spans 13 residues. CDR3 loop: CASSTNLGVGYTF. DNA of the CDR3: TGTGCCAGCAGCACCAATTTAGGTGTCGGCTACACCTTC.

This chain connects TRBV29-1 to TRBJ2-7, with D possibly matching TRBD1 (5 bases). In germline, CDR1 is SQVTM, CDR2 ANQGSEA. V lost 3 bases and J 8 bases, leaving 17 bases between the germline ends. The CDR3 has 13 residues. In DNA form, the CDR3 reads TGCAGCGTTGAGGGGCAGTCACGAAGGCAGCAGTACTTC. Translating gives CSVEGQSRRQQYF.

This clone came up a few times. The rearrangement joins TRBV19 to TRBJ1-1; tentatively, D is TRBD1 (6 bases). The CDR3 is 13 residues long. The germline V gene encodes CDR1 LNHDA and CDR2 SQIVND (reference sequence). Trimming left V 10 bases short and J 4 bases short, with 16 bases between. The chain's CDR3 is CATSRGPSTEAFF. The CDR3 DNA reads TGTGCCACATCCCGGGGGCCTAGCACTGAAGCTTTCTTT.

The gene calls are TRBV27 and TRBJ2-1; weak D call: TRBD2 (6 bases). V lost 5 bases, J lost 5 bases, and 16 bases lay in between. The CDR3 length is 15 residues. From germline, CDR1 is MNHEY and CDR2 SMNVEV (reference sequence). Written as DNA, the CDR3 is TGTGCCAGCAGTCCTGGGGCCGGAGGGCACAATGAGCAGTTCTTC. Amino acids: CASSPGAGGHNEQFF.

This CDR3 reads CASNNLESNYNEQFF. CDR3 DNA: TGTGCCAGCAATAATCTGGAGTCAAACTACAATGAGCAGTTCTTC. This chain connects TRBV27 to TRBJ2-1; D uncertain. V lost 7 bases to trimming and J lost 3 bases, with 16 bases between them. Per germline, CDR1 MNHEY and CDR2 SMNVEV (reference sequence). CDR3 length: 15 amino acids.

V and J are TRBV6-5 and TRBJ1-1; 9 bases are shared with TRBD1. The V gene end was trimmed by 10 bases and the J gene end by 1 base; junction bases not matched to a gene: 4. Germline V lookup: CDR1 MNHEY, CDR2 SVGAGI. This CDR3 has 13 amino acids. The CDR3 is CATRQGGNTEAFF. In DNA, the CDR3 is TGTGCCACCCGACAGGGGGGGAACACTGAAGCTTTCTTT.